The subject of this entry is one T cell receptor (beta chain). Its antigen is not identified. Method: immunoSEQ multiplex PCR; TCRdb's copy keeps in-frame clones and lacks some. The sample has about 710,000 clones; 72% are singletons. The data belong to a study of shared clonotypes between healthy human individuals. Broader study findings: Naive CD4 clonotypes overlapped across a few donors at 4.5% to 5.5%. Collection of samples was limited to blood; tissue repertoires likely differ.

V lost 0 bases to trimming and J lost 4 bases, with 8 bases between them. Germline assignment: CDR1 SGHRS and CDR2 YFSETQ. This CDR3 comprises 14 residues. The V gene is TRBV5-1, the J gene TRBJ1-5, with D hard to call. The receptor was isolated from a woman aged 25-40 years in good health. Sequenced sample: memory CD4+ T cells sorted from blood. Subset specified: CD45RA-negative fraction. In DNA form, the CDR3 reads TGCGCCAGCAGCTTGGGTACAGTAAATCAGCCCCAGCATTTT. This encodes CASSLGTVNQPQHF.